The rows below give T cell receptor beta chains drawn from one sample of a study of blood T cell repertoires in COVID-19. The repertoire was sequenced with immunoSEQ multiplex PCR; TCRdb's copy has only in-frame clones and lacks some. The profile shows 200,000 to 300,000 clones, approximately 90% of them singletons. Sequenced material: peripheral blood. The receptors were gathered from a woman between 40 and 50 years old with acute or convalescent COVID-19. Both conserved end residues are part of each CDR3. D genes are given only for firm matches. Size values are once, few and many counts, or a class for expanded clones, and some rows have none.

j_call,clone_size,d_call,v_call,cdr3_nt,cdr3_aa
TRBJ1-1,.,TRBD1,TRBV10-2,TGCGCCAGCAGTGCCTACAGGGGGGAAACTGAAGCTTTCTTT,CASSAYRGETEAFF
TRBJ1-5,.,TRBD1,TRBV3-1/TRBV3-2,TGTGCCAGCAGCCCGGGCGAGTCCGGGACAGCCGGAAAGCCCCAGCATTTT,CASSPGESGTAGKPQHF
TRBJ2-1,.,.,TRBV6-1,TGTGCCAGCAGTGGACGACACAGTAGCTCCTACAATGAGCAGTTCTTC,CASSGRHSSSYNEQFF
TRBJ1-3,.,.,TRBV7-8,TGTGCCAGCAGCTTACGGGGGAACTCTGGAAACACCATATATTTT,CASSLRGNSGNTIYF
TRBJ1-2,.,.,TRBV10-2,TGCGCCAGCAGGTGTAGGACAGTGGCCAACTATGGCTACACCTTC,CASRCRTVANYGYTF
TRBJ1-1,few,.,TRBV11-2,TGTGCCAGCAGCTTGGTCGTGGGAGCTGAAGCTTTCTTT,CASSLVVGAEAFF
TRBJ1-5,.,.,TRBV19,TGTGCCAGTAACCCAGCGGGGAGGGTGGGCAATCAGCCCCAGCATTTT,CASNPAGRVGNQPQHF
TRBJ2-5,once,.,TRBV6-6,TGTGCCAGCGGACCCCAAGGGGGGGACCAAGAGACCCAGTACTTC,CASGPQGGDQETQYF
TRBJ2-4,.,.,TRBV14,TGTGCCAGCAGCCATGAGCTCAGGGGCATTCAGTACTTC,CASSHELRGIQYF
TRBJ1-2,.,TRBD1,TRBV7-8,TGTGCCAGCAGCACAGGACAGGGGAACTATGGCTACACCTTC,CASSTGQGNYGYTF
TRBJ1-6,many,TRBD1,TRBV19,TGTGCCAGTACCCCGGGACAGCTTAATTCACCCCTCCACTTT,CASTPGQLNSPLHF
TRBJ1-5,.,TRBD1,TRBV5-1,TGCGCCAGCAGCTGGGGACAGGGGGGGCAGCCCCAGCATTTT,CASSWGQGGQPQHF
TRBJ1-5,few,.,TRBV30,TGTGCCTGGAGTGGGGGAGGAGGTCAGCCCCAGCATTTT,CAWSGGGGQPQHF
TRBJ1-2,.,.,TRBV19,TGTGCCAGTAGTATAGCCGGGCCAGGAGGCTATGGCTACACCTTC,CASSIAGPGGYGYTF
TRBJ2-1,.,.,TRBV5-1,TGCGCCAGCAGCTTGGCGGGGCGGGGTGAGCAGTTCTTC,CASSLAGRGEQFF